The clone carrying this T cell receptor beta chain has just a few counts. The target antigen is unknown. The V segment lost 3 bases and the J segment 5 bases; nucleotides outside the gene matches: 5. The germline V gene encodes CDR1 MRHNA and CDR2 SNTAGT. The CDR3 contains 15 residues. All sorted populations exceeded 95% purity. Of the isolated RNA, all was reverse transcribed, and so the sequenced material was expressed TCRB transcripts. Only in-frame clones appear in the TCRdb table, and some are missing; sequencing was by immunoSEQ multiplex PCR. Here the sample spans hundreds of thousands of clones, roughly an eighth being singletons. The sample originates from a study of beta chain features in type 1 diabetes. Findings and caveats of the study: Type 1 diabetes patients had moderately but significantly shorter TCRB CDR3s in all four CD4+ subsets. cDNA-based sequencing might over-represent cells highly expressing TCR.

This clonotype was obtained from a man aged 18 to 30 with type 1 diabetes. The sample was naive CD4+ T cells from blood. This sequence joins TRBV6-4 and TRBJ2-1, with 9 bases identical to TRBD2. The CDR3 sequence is CASSEVSSGNNEQFF. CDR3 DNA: TGTGCCAGCAGTGAGGTGTCTAGCGGGAACAATGAGCAGTTCTTC.